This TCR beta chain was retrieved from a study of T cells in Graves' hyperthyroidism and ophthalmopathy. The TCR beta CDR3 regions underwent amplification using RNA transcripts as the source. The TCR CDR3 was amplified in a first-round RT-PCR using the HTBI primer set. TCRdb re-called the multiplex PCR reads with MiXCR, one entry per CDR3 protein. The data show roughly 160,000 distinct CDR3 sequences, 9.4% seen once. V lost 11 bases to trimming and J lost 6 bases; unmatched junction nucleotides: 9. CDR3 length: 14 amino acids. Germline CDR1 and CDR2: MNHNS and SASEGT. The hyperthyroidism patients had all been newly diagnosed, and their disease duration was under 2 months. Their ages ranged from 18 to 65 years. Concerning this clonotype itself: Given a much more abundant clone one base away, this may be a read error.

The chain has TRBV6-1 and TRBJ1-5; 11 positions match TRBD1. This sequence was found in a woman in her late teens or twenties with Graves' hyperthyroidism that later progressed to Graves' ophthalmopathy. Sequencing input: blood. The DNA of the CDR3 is TGTGCCGGCACTACCGGGACAGGGGGTCAGCCCCAGCATTTT. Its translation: CAGTTGTGGQPQHF.